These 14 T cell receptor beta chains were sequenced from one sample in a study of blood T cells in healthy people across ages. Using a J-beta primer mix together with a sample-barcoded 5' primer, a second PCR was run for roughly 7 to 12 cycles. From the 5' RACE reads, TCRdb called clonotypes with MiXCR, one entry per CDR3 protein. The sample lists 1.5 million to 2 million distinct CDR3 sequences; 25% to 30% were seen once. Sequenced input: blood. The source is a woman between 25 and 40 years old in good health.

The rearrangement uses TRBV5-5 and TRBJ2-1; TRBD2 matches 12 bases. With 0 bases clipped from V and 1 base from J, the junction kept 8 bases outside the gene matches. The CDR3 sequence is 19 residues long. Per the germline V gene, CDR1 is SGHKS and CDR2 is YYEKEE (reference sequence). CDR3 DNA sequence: TGTGCCAGCAGCTTGGTTAAGACTAGCGGGAGAGTGTCCTACAATGAGCAGTTCTTC. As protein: CASSLVKTSGRVSYNEQFF.

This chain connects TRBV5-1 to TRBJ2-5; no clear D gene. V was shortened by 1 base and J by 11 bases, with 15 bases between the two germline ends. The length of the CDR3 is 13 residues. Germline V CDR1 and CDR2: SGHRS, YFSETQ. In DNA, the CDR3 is TGCGCCAGCAGCTTGACCCCCGGTATGGAGCAGTACTTC. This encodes CASSLTPGMEQYF.

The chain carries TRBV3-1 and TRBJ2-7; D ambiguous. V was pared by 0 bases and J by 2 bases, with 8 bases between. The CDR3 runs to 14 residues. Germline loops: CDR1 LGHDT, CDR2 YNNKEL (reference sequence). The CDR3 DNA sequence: TGTGCCAGCAGCCAAGACGACCGGACCTACGAGCAGTACTTC. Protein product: CASSQDDRTYEQYF.

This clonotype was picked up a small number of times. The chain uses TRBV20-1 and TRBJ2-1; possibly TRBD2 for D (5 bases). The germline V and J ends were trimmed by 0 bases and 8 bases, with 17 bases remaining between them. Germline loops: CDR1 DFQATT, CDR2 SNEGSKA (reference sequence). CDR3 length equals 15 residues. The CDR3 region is CSARDPWTQNDEQFF. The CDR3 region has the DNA TGCAGTGCTAGAGATCCGTGGACTCAAAACGATGAGCAGTTCTTC.

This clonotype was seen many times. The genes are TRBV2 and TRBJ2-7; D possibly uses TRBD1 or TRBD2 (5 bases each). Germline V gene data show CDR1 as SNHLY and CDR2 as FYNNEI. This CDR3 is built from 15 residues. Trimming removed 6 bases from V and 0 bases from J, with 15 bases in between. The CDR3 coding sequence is TGTGCCAGCAGAAGGGACGGACCCTACTCCTACGAGCAGTACTTC. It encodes CASRRDGPYSYEQYF. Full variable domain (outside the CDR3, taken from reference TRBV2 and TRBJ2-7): EPEVTQTPSHQVTQMGQEVILRCVPISNHLYFYWYRQILGQKVEFLVSFYNNEISEKSEIFDDQFSVERPDGSNFTLKIRSTKLEDSAMYFCASRRDGPYSYEQYFGPGTRLTVT.

The CDR3 spells CATPVHPKEQYF. The CDR3 DNA sequence: TGTGCCACCCCAGTCCACCCTAAGGAGCAGTACTTC. The J gene is TRBJ2-4, the V gene TRBV28, with unresolved D. Germline V gene sequence: CDR1 MDHEN, CDR2 SYDVKM. The V end lost 10 bases, the J end lost 13 bases, and 20 bases lay between the germline ends. The CDR3 has 12 residues.

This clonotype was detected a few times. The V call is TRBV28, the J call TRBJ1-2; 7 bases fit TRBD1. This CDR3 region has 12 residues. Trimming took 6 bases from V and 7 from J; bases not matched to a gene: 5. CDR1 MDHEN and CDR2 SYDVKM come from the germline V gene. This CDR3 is CASRLTGAGYTF. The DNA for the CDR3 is TGTGCCAGCAGACTCACAGGGGCTGGCTACACCTTC.

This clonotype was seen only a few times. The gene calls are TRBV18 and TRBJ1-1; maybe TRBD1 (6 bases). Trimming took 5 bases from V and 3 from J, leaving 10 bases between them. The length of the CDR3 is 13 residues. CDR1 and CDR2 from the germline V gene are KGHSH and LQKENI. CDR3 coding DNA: TGTGCCAGCTCATCGTCAGGGGACACTGAAGCTTTCTTT. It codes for CASSSSGDTEAFF. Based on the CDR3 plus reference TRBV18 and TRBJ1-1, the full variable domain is NAGVMQNPRHLVRRRGQEARLRCSPMKGHSHVYWYRQLPEEGLKFMVYLQKENIIDESGMPKERFSAEFPKEGPSILRIQQVVRGDSAAYFCASSSSGDTEAFFGQGTRLTVV.

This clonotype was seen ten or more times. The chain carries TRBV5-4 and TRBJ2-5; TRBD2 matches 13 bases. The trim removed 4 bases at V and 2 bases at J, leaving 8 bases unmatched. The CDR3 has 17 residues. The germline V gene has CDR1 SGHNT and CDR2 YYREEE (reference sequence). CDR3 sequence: CASSRLAGGQEQETQYF. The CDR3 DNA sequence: TGTGCCAGCAGCCGACTAGCGGGAGGCCAAGAACAAGAGACCCAGTACTTC. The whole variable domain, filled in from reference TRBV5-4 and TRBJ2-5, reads ETGVTQSPTHLIKTRGQQVTLRCSSQSGHNTVSWYQQALGQGPQFIFQYYREEENGRGNFPPRFSGLQFPNYSSELNVNALELDDSALYLCASSRLAGGQEQETQYFGPGTRLLVL.

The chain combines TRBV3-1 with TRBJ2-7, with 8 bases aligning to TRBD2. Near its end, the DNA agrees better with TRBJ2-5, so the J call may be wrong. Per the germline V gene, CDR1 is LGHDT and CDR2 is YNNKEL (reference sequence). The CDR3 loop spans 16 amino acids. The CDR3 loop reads CASSYPGASGSETQYF. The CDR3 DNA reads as TGTGCCAGCAGTTACCCCGGGGCTAGCGGGTCAGAGACCCAGTACTTC.

CDR3 DNA: TGTGCCATCAGTGAGGACAGCTCTGGAAACACCATATATTTT. As protein: CAISEDSSGNTIYF. V and J are TRBV10-3 and TRBJ1-3, with D tentatively TRBD1 (5 bases). The CDR3 is made up of 14 amino acids. Trimming removed 2 bases from V and 0 bases from J, with 5 bases in between. Germline V gene sequence: CDR1 ENHRY, CDR2 SYGVKD.

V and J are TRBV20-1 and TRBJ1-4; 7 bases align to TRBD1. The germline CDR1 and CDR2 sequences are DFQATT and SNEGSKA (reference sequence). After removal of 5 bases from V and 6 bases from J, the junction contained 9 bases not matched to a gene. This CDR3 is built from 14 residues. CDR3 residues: CSAPRQGTDEKLFF. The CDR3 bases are TGCAGTGCTCCCCGACAGGGAACGGATGAAAAACTGTTTTTT.

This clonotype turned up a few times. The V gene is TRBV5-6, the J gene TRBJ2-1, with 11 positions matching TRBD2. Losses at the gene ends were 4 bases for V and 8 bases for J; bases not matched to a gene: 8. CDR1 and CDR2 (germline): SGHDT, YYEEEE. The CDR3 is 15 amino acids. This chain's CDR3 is CASSATSGSWDEQFF. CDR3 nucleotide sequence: TGTGCCAGCAGCGCCACTAGCGGGAGCTGGGATGAGCAGTTCTTC.

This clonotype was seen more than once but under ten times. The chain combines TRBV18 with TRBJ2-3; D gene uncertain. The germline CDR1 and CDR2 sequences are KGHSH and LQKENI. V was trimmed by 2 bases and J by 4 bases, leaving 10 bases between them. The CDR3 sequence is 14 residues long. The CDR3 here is CASSPVSEADTQYF. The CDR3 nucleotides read TGTGCCAGCTCACCAGTCAGTGAAGCAGATACGCAGTATTTT.